This entry lists 26 T cell receptor beta chains sequenced from one sample in a study of STAT3 mutations in large granular lymphocyte leukemia. Study-wide points: Every T-LGLL patient had at least one immunodominant TCRbeta clonotype.

The antigens these receptors bind are not known. The repertoire was sequenced with immunoSEQ multiplex PCR; TCRdb's copy has only in-frame clones and lacks some. Of roughly 38,000 clones listed, roughly 88% are singletons. The sample taken for sequencing was PBMCs. The receptors shown here come from a human donor with T large granular lymphocyte leukemia. Some clones in this sample may be carry-over from other donors' samples.

This chain's CDR3 is CASRNGGGDTQYF. For the CDR3, the DNA is TGTGCCAGCAGAAACGGAGGTGGCGATACGCAGTATTTT. The chain recombines TRBV7-2 with TRBJ2-3; D is possibly TRBD2 (5 bases). Trimming cost V 6 bases and J 6 bases, with 13 bases left between them. Germline V lookup: CDR1 SGHTA, CDR2 FQGNSA. The CDR3 is made up of 13 amino acids.

This clone was seen only a few times. The gene calls are TRBV19 and TRBJ2-2; D ambiguous. V was trimmed by 7 bases and J by 4 bases, leaving 13 bases between them. This CDR3 region has 14 residues. Germline CDR1 reads LNHDA; CDR2 reads SQIVND (reference sequence). The CDR3 sequence is CASKPGSGTGELFF. The CDR3 region has the DNA TGTGCCAGTAAACCGGGCTCGGGCACCGGGGAGCTGTTTTTT.

The rearrangement joins TRBV30 to TRBJ1-5; TRBD1 might be the D (6 bases). The CDR3 totals 16 residues. From germline, CDR1 is GTSNPN and CDR2 SVGIG (reference sequence). V was shortened by 0 bases and J by 1 base, with 13 bases between the two germline ends. The CDR3 loop reads CAWSVQGQVSNQPQHF. The CDR3, as DNA: TGTGCCTGGAGTGTACAGGGACAAGTAAGCAATCAGCCCCAGCATTTT. Drawing the rest from reference TRBV30 and TRBJ1-5, the complete variable domain is SQTIHQWPATLVQPVGSPLSLECTVEGTSNPNLYWYRQAAGRGLQLLFYSVGIGQISSEVPQNLSASRPQDRQFILSSKKLLLSDSGFYLCAWSVQGQVSNQPQHFGDGTRLSIL.

The chain recombines TRBV11-2 with TRBJ2-3, with 7 positions matching TRBD1. Per the germline V gene, CDR1 is SGHAT and CDR2 is FQNNGV. V dropped 6 bases and J dropped 3; count of bases not matched to a gene: 9. This CDR3 has 15 amino acids. In nucleotides, the CDR3 is TGTGCCAGCAGTCATCCGGGACAGCCTACAGATACGCAGTATTTT. Protein sequence: CASSHPGQPTDTQYF.

This chain joins TRBV4-2 and TRBJ2-6; no firm D call. This CDR3 has 15 residues. Per the germline V gene, CDR1 is LGHNA and CDR2 is YNFKEQ. Deletions cut 1 base from V and 1 base from J, with 5 bases between. The CDR3: CASSQGWSGANVLTF. The CDR3 bases are TGTGCCAGCAGCCAAGGTTGGTCTGGGGCCAACGTCCTGACTTTC.

V gene TRBV5-4 combines with J gene TRBJ2-5; D unclear. V was trimmed by 0 bases and J by 4 bases, leaving 13 bases between them. CDR3 length equals 15 residues. Germline V gene sequence: CDR1 SGHNT, CDR2 YYREEE (reference sequence). Written as DNA, the CDR3 is TGTGCCAGCAGCTTGGGACACAGTAGGGCAGAGACCCAGTACTTC. Translating gives CASSLGHSRAETQYF.

The genes are TRBV7-9 and TRBJ1-3; the D gene is possibly TRBD1 (5 bases). The CDR3 is made up of 17 amino acids. The V and J ends lost 1 base and 0 bases respectively, with 13 bases between them. CDR1 and CDR2 from the germline V gene are SEHNR and FQNEAQ (reference sequence). The CDR3 DNA is TGTGCCAGCAGCTTAGGCCCAGGGCGGTCCTCTGGAAACACCATATATTTT. Protein product: CASSLGPGRSSGNTIYF.

The CDR3 is CAGRGGPSAEQYF. The CDR3 DNA follows: TGTGCCGGGCGGGGGGGACCCAGCGCCGAGCAGTACTTC. The genes are TRBV11-2 and TRBJ2-7, with TRBD2 matching over 9 bases. Unmatched junction bases numbered 11, after V lost 11 bases and J lost 6 bases. The germline gives CDR1 SGHAT, CDR2 FQNNGV. CDR3 size: 13 residues.

This clone has just one count. This sequence joins TRBV7-9 and TRBJ1-2; TRBD1 might be the D (6 bases). Trimming cost V 4 bases and J 1 base, with 19 bases left between them. CDR3 size: 17 residues. Per germline, CDR1 SEHNR and CDR2 FQNEAQ (reference sequence). CDR3 nucleotides: TGTGCCAGCAGCTCTCTACAGGGTTTCAGTTTTAACTATGGCTACACCTTC. Protein: CASSSLQGFSFNYGYTF.

V gene TRBV6-6 combines with J gene TRBJ1-2, with D maybe TRBD1 (5 bases). V was cut by 6 bases and J by 8 bases, with 16 bases left in between. CDR1 is MNHNY and CDR2 is SVGAGI in the germline V gene (reference sequence). This CDR3 spans 13 amino acids. CDR3 in amino acids: CASSHGGGGGYTF. DNA of the CDR3: TGTGCCAGCAGCCATGGGGGGGGTGGCGGCTACACCTTC.

This chain joins TRBV18 and TRBJ1-4; 8 bases are shared with TRBD1. J lost 5 bases, V lost 8 bases, and 4 bases had no gene match. CDR1 KGHSH and CDR2 LQKENI come from the germline V gene. The CDR3 runs 13 residues. CDR3 sequence reads: CASQGAPNEKLFF. CDR3 nucleotide sequence: TGTGCCAGCCAGGGGGCACCGAATGAAAAACTGTTTTTT.

Only a few counts were recorded for this clone. The chain couples TRBV2 to TRBJ2-1, with no clear D. CDR1 is SNHLY and CDR2 is FYNNEI in the germline V gene. Between the trimmed V and J ends, which lost 0 bases and 6 bases, there was a span of 12 bases. The CDR3 has 15 amino acids. This chain's CDR3 is CASSEAQSLVNEQFF. The CDR3 DNA reads TGTGCCAGCAGTGAAGCCCAGTCCCTAGTCAATGAGCAGTTCTTC.

This sequence joins TRBV19 and TRBJ2-1, with 9 bases fitting TRBD1. Germline CDR1 LNHDA, CDR2 SQIVND (reference sequence). This CDR3 contains 16 residues. V was pared by 4 bases and J by 8 bases, with 12 bases of the junction left unmatched. The CDR3 sequence is CASSNNPGQGDYEQFF. The CDR3 DNA follows: TGTGCCAGTAGTAATAACCCGGGACAGGGTGATTATGAGCAGTTCTTC.

This chain connects TRBV29-1 to TRBJ1-3; 11 nucleotides match TRBD1. Germline V lookup: CDR1 SQVTM, CDR2 ANQGSEA. The CDR3 is made up of 15 amino acids. V lost 4 bases and J lost 4; bases outside the gene matches: 6. CDR3 coding DNA: TGCAGCGTTGCGGGGACAGGGGGTTACGGAAACACCATATATTTT. Encoded protein: CSVAGTGGYGNTIYF.

V usage is TRBV28 and J usage is TRBJ1-2; no definite D call. With 1 base removed from V and 4 bases from J, the gap between germline ends came to 7 bases. CDR3 size: 13 residues. Per germline, CDR1 MDHEN and CDR2 SYDVKM. CDR3 DNA sequence: TGTGCCAGCAGTTTATCCCGCTTCTATGGCTACACCTTC. Translating gives CASSLSRFYGYTF.

This clone has a single count. The chain couples TRBV6-1 to TRBJ1-5; a weak D match, TRBD1 (6 bases). V was cut by 2 bases and J by 2 bases, with 19 bases left in between. Germline V CDR1 and CDR2: MNHNS, SASEGT. This CDR3 spans 18 amino acids. CDR3 residues: CASSEPGQLTWGNQPQHF. The CDR3 region has the DNA TGTGCCAGCAGTGAACCGGGACAACTCACTTGGGGCAATCAGCCCCAGCATTTT.

The rearrangement links TRBV11-3 to TRBJ2-2; D not certain. The length of the CDR3 is 11 residues. With 2 bases removed from V and 6 bases from J, the gap between germline ends came to 1 base. The V gene's germline CDR1 is SGHNT and CDR2 YENEEA. For the CDR3, the DNA is TGTGCCAGCAGCTTATCCGGGGAGCTGTTTTTT. Protein: CASSLSGELFF. The variable domain in full, completed from reference TRBV11-3 and TRBJ2-2, reads EAGVVQSPRYKIIEKKQPVAFWCNPISGHNTLYWYLQNLGQGPELLIRYENEEAVDDSQLPKDRFSAERLKGVDSTLKIQPAELGDSAVYLCASSLSGELFFGEGSRLTVL.

This clone has a handful of counts. The chain recombines TRBV9 with TRBJ2-3, with D maybe TRBD2 (6 bases). The CDR3 has 15 residues. Trimming removed 0 bases from V and 0 bases from J, with 8 bases in between. Germline values: CDR1 SGDLS, CDR2 YYNGEE. This CDR3 reads CASSVVAASTDTQYF. The DNA of the CDR3 is TGTGCCAGCAGCGTAGTAGCGGCTAGCACAGATACGCAGTATTTT. The whole variable domain, remainder taken from reference TRBV9 and TRBJ2-3, is DSGVTQTPKHLITATGQRVTLRCSPRSGDLSVYWYQQSLDQGLQFLIQYYNGEERAKGNILERFSAQQFPDLHSELNLSSLELGDSALYFCASSVVAASTDTQYFGPGTRLTVL.

The chain carries TRBV5-1 and TRBJ1-5, with D unresolved. The CDR3 runs 13 residues. Germline values: CDR1 SGHRS, CDR2 YFSETQ. The germline V and J ends were trimmed by 3 bases and 3 bases, with 7 bases remaining between them. The CDR3 DNA sequence: TGCGCCAGCAGCTATGAGGCCAATCAGCCCCAGCATTTT. It encodes CASSYEANQPQHF.

The chain carries TRBV7-2 and TRBJ2-5; no clear D. Trimming removed 3 bases from V and 2 bases from J, with 7 bases in between. The V gene's germline CDR1 is SGHTA and CDR2 FQGNSA. The CDR3 covers 13 residues. The CDR3 loop reads CASSLAQQETQYF. CDR3 nucleotide sequence: TGTGCCAGCAGCTTGGCCCAACAAGAGACCCAGTACTTC.

The J gene is TRBJ2-2, the V gene TRBV5-1; 7 nucleotides match TRBD1. Losses at the gene ends were 7 bases for V and 0 bases for J; bases not matched to a gene: 12. This CDR3 is 17 amino acids long. The V gene's germline CDR1 is SGHRS and CDR2 YFSETQ. The CDR3 DNA follows: TGCGCCAGCTTCCCGCGCCCAGGGGGAACGAACACCGGGGAGCTGTTTTTT. Translated, it gives CASFPRPGGTNTGELFF.

The genes are TRBV5-4 and TRBJ1-3; tentative D call: TRBD1 (6 bases). Germline V CDR1 and CDR2: SGHNT, YYREEE (reference sequence). The CDR3 runs to 14 residues. The V gene lost 0 bases and the J gene lost 2 bases, with 6 bases spanning the gap. The CDR3 bases are TGTGCCAGCAGCTTGGACAGGGCTGGAAACACCATATATTTT. Residues: CASSLDRAGNTIYF.

The chain employs TRBV10-3 and TRBJ2-1, with 7 bases matching TRBD1. The CDR3 runs to 14 residues. V shed 10 bases, J shed 7 bases, and the junction held 13 bases outside the gene matches. Germline V gene sequence: CDR1 ENHRY, CDR2 SYGVKD. The chain's CDR3 is CATRDSAAINEQFF. DNA for the CDR3: TGTGCCACTAGGGACAGTGCAGCGATAAATGAGCAGTTCTTC.

The chain carries TRBV5-5 and TRBJ1-6; D not certain. Trimming shortened V by 0 bases and J by 8 bases, and 12 bases separated the two germline ends. Germline loops: CDR1 SGHKS, CDR2 YYEKEE (reference sequence). The CDR3 is made up of 15 amino acids. The CDR3 DNA reads as TGTGCCAGCAGCTTGGTCGGGCAGGATTATTCACCCCTCCACTTT. This translates into CASSLVGQDYSPLHF.

The rearrangement links TRBV30 to TRBJ2-6; no clear D gene. Trimming stripped 1 base from V and 0 bases from J, with 7 bases between. Germline loops: CDR1 GTSNPN, CDR2 SVGIG (reference sequence). This CDR3 spans 15 amino acids. The CDR3 DNA reads as TGTGCCTGGAGTGCAGAAAGCTCTGGGGCCAACGTCCTGACTTTC. It encodes CAWSAESSGANVLTF.

This chain connects TRBV7-2 to TRBJ1-3; weak D call: TRBD1 (5 bases). From germline, CDR1 is SGHTA and CDR2 FQGNSA. CDR3 size: 18 residues. Trimming took 3 bases from V and 0 from J, leaving 18 bases between them. CDR3 loop: CASSFRAPPFPSGNTIYF. The CDR3 region has the DNA TGTGCCAGCAGCTTCAGGGCTCCGCCATTCCCCTCTGGAAACACCATATATTTT.